These T cell receptor beta chains were read from a single sample in a study of CD8 T cells in ankylosing spondylitis. TCRdb re-called the 5' RACE reads through MiXCR, storing one row per CDR3 protein. The sample records roughly 250,000 distinct CDR3 sequences, 8.6% being singletons. The source material was blood, either unsorted or a sorted T cell fraction (not recorded which). Receptors originate from a male donor with ankylosing spondylitis or in good health (not recorded which). Each CDR3 is given with its conserved first and last residue. A D gene is named only where the DNA matches it firmly. The size of a clone is reported for some rows only, either as once, few or many, or as a class for expanded clones.

d_gene	abundance	v_gene	j_gene	CDR3nt	CDR3aa
-	many	TRBV12-3/TRBV12-4	TRBJ1-1	TGTGCCAGCAGTTCCCCAGGGGTCACTGAAGCTTTCTTT	CASSSPGVTEAFF
-	many	TRBV27	TRBJ2-3	TGTGCCAGCAGTTACCGGACCCGCAGCACAGATACGCAGTATTTT	CASSYRTRSTDTQYF
TRBD1	few	TRBV6-2/TRBV6-3	TRBJ1-6	TGTGCCAGCAGCTGGACAGGGAGACATTCACCCCTCCACTTT	CASSWTGRHSPLHF
-	-	TRBV7-8	TRBJ2-3	TGTGCCAGCAGCTCTTACAGGGAGAGGGCGCAGACAGATACGCAGTATTTT	CASSSYRERAQTDTQYF
TRBD1	few	TRBV18	TRBJ1-1	TGTGCCAGCTCACCAGGCCTGGGACAGGCAACAACTGAAGCTTTCTTT	CASSPGLGQATTEAFF
TRBD2	-	TRBV5-4	TRBJ2-1	TGTGCCAGCAGCATGGGGGCCGGGACTAGTACGAATGAGCAGTTCTTC	CASSMGAGTSTNEQFF
-	many	TRBV27	TRBJ2-1	TGTGCCAGCAGCTTTTCCCTGTCTGGAGGTGAGCAGTTCTTC	CASSFSLSGGEQFF
-	many	TRBV20-1	TRBJ2-3	TGCAGTGCTCGTAGCGACTTGTCCTTCAGCACAGATACGCAGTATTTT	CSARSDLSFSTDTQYF
-	many	TRBV20-1	TRBJ2-5	TGCAGTGCTAGACCAGGGGAAGAGACCCAGTACTTC	CSARPGEETQYF
-	-	TRBV7-2	TRBJ2-2	TGTGCCTCTAAGAGGCTAGGGAACACCGGGGAGCTGTTTTTT	CASKRLGNTGELFF
-	many	TRBV7-9	TRBJ1-4	TGTGCCAGCAGCTTAAACAGTCTTAATGAAAAACTGTTTTTT	CASSLNSLNEKLFF
-	many	TRBV20-1	TRBJ2-5	TGCAGTGCTAGAGAGATGTCAGGCTTTGGGACCCAGTACTTC	CSAREMSGFGTQYF